The 18 T cell receptor beta chains presented below share a single source sample, sequenced in a study of T cell responses to AZD1222 COVID-19 vaccine. Only in-frame clones appear in the TCRdb table, and some are missing; sequencing was by immunoSEQ multiplex PCR. The data show approximately 96,000 clones, about 86% seen once. The source was peripheral blood, collected 28 days after the second AZD1222 dose. Source of these receptors: an adult who received the AZD1222 COVID-19 vaccine.

This clone has a handful of counts. The chain is built from TRBV28 and TRBJ2-7; D gene uncertain. Trimming left V 3 bases short and J 1 base short, with 16 bases between. Germline CDR1 reads MDHEN; CDR2 reads SYDVKM. The CDR3 contains 16 residues. CDR3 sequence reads: CASSFHLGTLSYEQYF. The CDR3 bases are TGTGCCAGCAGTTTCCACTTGGGAACCCTATCCTACGAGCAGTACTTC.

The V gene is TRBV25-1, the J gene TRBJ1-4, with D perhaps matching TRBD1 (5 bases). This CDR3 comprises 16 residues. The V and J ends lost 4 bases and 0 bases respectively, with 12 bases between them. The germline CDR1 and CDR2 sequences are MGHDK and SYGVNS. CDR3 amino acids: CASSGVLGATNEKLFF. CDR3 sequence (DNA): TGTGCCAGCAGTGGGGTACTAGGGGCAACTAATGAAAAACTGTTTTTT.

The rearrangement joins TRBV11-2 to TRBJ2-7, with a possible D match to TRBD1 (6 bases). Germline lookup yields CDR1 SGHAT and CDR2 FQNNGV. CDR3 size: 14 residues. V gave up 1 base and J gave up 5 bases, with 12 bases separating them. The CDR3 protein is CASSLVAGEHEQYF. The CDR3, as DNA: TGTGCCAGCAGCTTAGTGGCAGGGGAGCACGAGCAGTACTTC.

The rearrangement links TRBV10-1 to TRBJ2-5; D perhaps matches TRBD2 (6 bases). Between the trimmed V and J ends, which lost 5 bases and 0 bases, there was a span of 19 bases. Germline assignment: CDR1 WNHNN and CDR2 SYGVQD (reference sequence). This CDR3 has 17 amino acids. The CDR3 nucleotides are TGCGCCAGCAGTTCTACGGAGAAACTAGCCAACCAAGAGACCCAGTACTTC. Its protein is CASSSTEKLANQETQYF.

In the case of this clone: The identical CDR3 is also encoded by other nucleotide sequences in the sample. The chain couples TRBV24-1 to TRBJ2-3; D remains ambiguous. CDR1 and CDR2 from the germline V gene are KGHDR and SFDVKD. V was clipped by 6 bases and J by 6 bases, with 6 bases between them. The CDR3 runs to 11 residues. CDR3 DNA: TGTGCCACCAGTCAGTCTGATACGCAGTATTTT. It is translated as CATSQSDTQYF.

The chain combines TRBV7-9 with TRBJ2-2, with TRBD2 matching 11 bases. V shed 5 bases, J shed 3 bases, and the junction held 8 bases outside the gene matches. Per the germline V gene, CDR1 is SEHNR and CDR2 is FQNEAQ (reference sequence). This CDR3 has 17 amino acids. CDR3 nucleotides: TGTGCCAGCAGCCTCTGGACTAGCGGGCACTACACCGGGGAGCTGTTTTTT. Amino acids: CASSLWTSGHYTGELFF. Combining the CDR3 with reference TRBV7-9 and TRBJ2-2 gives the whole variable domain DTGVSQNPRHKITKRGQNVTFRCDPISEHNRLYWYRQTLGQGPEFLTYFQNEAQLEKSRLLSDRFSAERPKGSFSTLEIQRTEQGDSAMYLCASSLWTSGHYTGELFFGEGSRLTVL.

The V and J genes are TRBV7-2 and TRBJ1-1; D uncertain. Germline-derived CDR1 and CDR2 are SGHTA and FQGNSA. V lost 1 base, J lost 10 bases, and 10 bases lay in between. This CDR3 has 12 residues. CDR3 DNA: TGTGCCAGCAGCTTAGGCCGGAAGGGAGCTTTCTTT. It is translated as CASSLGRKGAFF.

The chain joins TRBV6-6 to TRBJ1-6, with 8 bases fitting TRBD1. CDR3 length equals 16 residues. Germline loops: CDR1 MNHNY, CDR2 SVGAGI (reference sequence). Trimming at V came to 8 bases and at J to 10 bases, leaving 16 bases not matched to a gene. The DNA for the CDR3 is TGTGCCAGCGGACGAGATTCAGACAGGGGCGGGTCACCCCTCCACTTT. Translated, it gives CASGRDSDRGGSPLHF.

The chain employs TRBV30 and TRBJ2-1, with a tentative D call TRBD2 (5 bases). The CDR3 covers 13 residues. Trimming stripped 3 bases from V and 6 bases from J, with 12 bases between. CDR1 is GTSNPN and CDR2 is SVGIG in the germline V gene (reference sequence). As DNA, the CDR3 is TGTGCCTGGAGAGAGGTAGCGAGCAATGAGCAGTTCTTC. Encoded protein: CAWREVASNEQFF.

V usage is TRBV5-1 and J usage is TRBJ2-2; 12 nucleotides align to TRBD1. CDR1 and CDR2 (germline): SGHRS, YFSETQ. V dropped 1 base and J dropped 4; count of bases not matched to a gene: 11. The CDR3 has 19 amino acids. The CDR3 sequence: CASSLWPGQGARITGELFF. The CDR3 region has the DNA TGCGCCAGCAGCTTGTGGCCGGGACAGGGGGCGCGCATCACCGGGGAGCTGTTTTTT.

Note on this clone: A junction boundary mismatches the germline segment, possibly from a read error. V and J are TRBV30 and TRBJ1-3; TRBD1 agrees at 8 bases. The CDR3 totals 17 residues. Germline-derived CDR1 and CDR2 are GTSNPN and SVGIG (reference sequence). CDR3 nucleotides: TGTGCCTGGAGAAGCAGGGGGCGAATCGGATCTGGGAACACCATATATTTT. Translated, it gives CAWRSRGRIGSGNTIYF.

The chain links TRBV12-3 or TRBV12-4 to TRBJ1-2; D gene ambiguous. This CDR3 is built from 13 residues. V was pared by 4 bases and J by 4 bases, with 10 bases between. The CDR3: CASSSTWSYGYTF. Here the CDR3 DNA reads TGTGCCAGCAGTTCGACTTGGAGCTATGGCTACACCTTC.

This clone was observed a few times. The rearrangement links TRBV4-1 to TRBJ1-5; D is uncertain. In germline, CDR1 is MGHRA, CDR2 YSYEKL. This CDR3 contains 12 residues. The V end was cut by 5 bases, the J end by 7 bases, with 9 bases between. The CDR3 sequence is CASSSVGQPQHF. The DNA for the CDR3 is TGCGCCAGCAGCTCAGTGGGACAGCCCCAGCATTTT.

The chain has TRBV3-1 (or the pseudogene TRBV3-2) and TRBJ1-1; D is unresolved. Germline V gene sequence: CDR1 LGHDT, CDR2 YNNKEL (reference sequence). Between the trimmed V and J ends, which lost 0 bases and 8 bases, there was a span of 10 bases. This CDR3 spans 13 amino acids. For the CDR3, the DNA is TGTGCCAGCAGCCAAGATCACACGGGAGAAGCTTTCTTT. Translation gives CASSQDHTGEAFF.

The table lists this clone with a few counts. J is TRBJ2-3 and V is TRBV19; 8 nucleotides line up with TRBD1. In germline, CDR1 is LNHDA, CDR2 SQIVND (reference sequence). The CDR3 has 14 amino acids. Trimming removed 9 bases from V and 1 base from J; junction bases left unmatched: 6. The CDR3 DNA reads as TGTGCCAGCCGGGACAGGATCGGCACAGATACGCAGTATTTT. Translated: CASRDRIGTDTQYF.

The chain carries TRBV6-2 or TRBV6-3 and TRBJ1-6; a possible D gene is TRBD1 (5 bases). The CDR3 is 15 residues long. Trimming cost V 5 bases and J 6 bases, with 14 bases left between them. From germline, CDR1 is MNHEY and CDR2 SVGEGT. The DNA for the CDR3 is TGTGCCAGCAGTCCCCGGGGACTCATTAATTCACCCCTCCACTTT. Protein: CASSPRGLINSPLHF.

There are a few counts of this clone. The genes are TRBV3-1 (or the pseudogene TRBV3-2) and TRBJ2-7, with 7 bases identical to TRBD1. Looked up from germline, CDR1 is LGHDT and CDR2 is YNNKEL (reference sequence). Trimming cost V 1 base and J 4 bases; bases outside gene matches: 16. This CDR3 has 18 residues. The CDR3 spells CASSQGSYRGPSAYEQYF. The CDR3 nucleotides are TGTGCCAGCAGCCAAGGCTCCTACAGGGGACCCTCCGCTTACGAGCAGTACTTC.

V and J are TRBV18 and TRBJ2-3; D call uncertain. V lost 1 base and J 0 bases, leaving 5 bases between the germline ends. This CDR3 contains 14 residues. Germline values: CDR1 KGHSH, CDR2 LQKENI. The DNA for the CDR3 is TGTGCCAGCTCACCACAGCGTAGCACAGATACGCAGTATTTT. Translated: CASSPQRSTDTQYF.